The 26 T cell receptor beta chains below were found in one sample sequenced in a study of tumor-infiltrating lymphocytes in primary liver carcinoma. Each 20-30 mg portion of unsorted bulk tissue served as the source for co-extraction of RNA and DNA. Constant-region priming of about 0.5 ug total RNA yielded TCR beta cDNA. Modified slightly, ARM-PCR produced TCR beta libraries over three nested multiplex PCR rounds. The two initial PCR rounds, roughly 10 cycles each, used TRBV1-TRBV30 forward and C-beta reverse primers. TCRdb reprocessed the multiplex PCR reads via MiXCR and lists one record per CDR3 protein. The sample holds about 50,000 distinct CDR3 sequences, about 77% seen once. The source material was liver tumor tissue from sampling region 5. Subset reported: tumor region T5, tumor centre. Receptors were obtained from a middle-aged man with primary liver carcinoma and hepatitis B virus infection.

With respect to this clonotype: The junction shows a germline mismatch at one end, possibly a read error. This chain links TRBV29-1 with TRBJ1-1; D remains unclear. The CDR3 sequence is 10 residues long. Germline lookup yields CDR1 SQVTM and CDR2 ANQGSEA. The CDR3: CSVLDTVASF. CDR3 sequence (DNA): TGCAGCGTACTTGACACTGTAGCGTCCTTT.

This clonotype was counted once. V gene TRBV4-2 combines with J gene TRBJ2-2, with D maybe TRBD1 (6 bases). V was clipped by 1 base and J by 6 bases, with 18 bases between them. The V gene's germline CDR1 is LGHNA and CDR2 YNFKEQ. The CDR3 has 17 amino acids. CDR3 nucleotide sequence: TGTGCCAGCAGCCAAGGGGTCCTAGGGGGAGATTCCGGGGAGCTGTTTTTT. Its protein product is CASSQGVLGGDSGELFF.

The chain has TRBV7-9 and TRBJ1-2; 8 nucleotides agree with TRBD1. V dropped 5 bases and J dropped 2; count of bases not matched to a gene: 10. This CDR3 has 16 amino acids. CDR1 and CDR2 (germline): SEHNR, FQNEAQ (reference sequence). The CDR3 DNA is TGTGCCAGCAGCCATACAGGGGGAAGAAGGAACTATGGCTACACCTTC. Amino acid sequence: CASSHTGGRRNYGYTF.

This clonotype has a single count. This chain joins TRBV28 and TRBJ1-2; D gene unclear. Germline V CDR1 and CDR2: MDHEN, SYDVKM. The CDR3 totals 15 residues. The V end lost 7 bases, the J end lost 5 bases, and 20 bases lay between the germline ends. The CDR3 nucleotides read TGTGCCAGCAATCCCCTCGCTGACCCGGGGTATGGCTACACCTTC. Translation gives CASNPLADPGYGYTF.

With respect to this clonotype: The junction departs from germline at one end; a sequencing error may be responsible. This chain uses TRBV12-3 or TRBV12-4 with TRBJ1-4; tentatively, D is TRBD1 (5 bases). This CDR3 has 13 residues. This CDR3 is CASTLAGTEKLYF. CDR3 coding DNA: TGTGCCAGCACTTTAGCGGGGACTGAAAAACTGTATTTT.

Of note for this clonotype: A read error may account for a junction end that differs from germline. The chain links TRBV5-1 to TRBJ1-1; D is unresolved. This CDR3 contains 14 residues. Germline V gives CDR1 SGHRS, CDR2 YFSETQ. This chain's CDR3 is CAISLDGMSTETFF. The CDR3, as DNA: TGCGCCATCAGCTTGGACGGCATGAGCACTGAAACTTTCTTT.

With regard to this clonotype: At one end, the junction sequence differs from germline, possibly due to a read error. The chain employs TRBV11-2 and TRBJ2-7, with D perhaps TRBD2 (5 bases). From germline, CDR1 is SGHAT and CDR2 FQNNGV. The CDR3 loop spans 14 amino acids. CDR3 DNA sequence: TGTGCCAGCAGCCTGCCAGATGGAACTCAGCGGATTTATTTC. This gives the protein CASSLPDGTQRIYF.

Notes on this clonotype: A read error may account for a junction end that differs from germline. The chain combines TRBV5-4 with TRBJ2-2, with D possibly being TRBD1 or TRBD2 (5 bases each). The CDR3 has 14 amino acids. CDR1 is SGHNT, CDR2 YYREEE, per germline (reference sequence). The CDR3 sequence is CASSFDERTGDLFF. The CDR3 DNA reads TGTGCCAGCAGCTTTGATGAACGCACCGGGGACCTGTTTTTT.

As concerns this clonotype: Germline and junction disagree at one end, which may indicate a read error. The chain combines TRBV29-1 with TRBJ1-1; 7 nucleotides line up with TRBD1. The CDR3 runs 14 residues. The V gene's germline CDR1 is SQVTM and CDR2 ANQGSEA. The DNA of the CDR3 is TGTAGCACCTACAAGGGGGCAACCTCTGCTGAAGCTTTCTTT. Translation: CSTYKGATSAEAFF. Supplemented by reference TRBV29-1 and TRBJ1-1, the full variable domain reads SAVISQKPSRDICQRGTSLTIQCQVDSQVTMMFWYRQQPGQSLTLIATANQGSEATYESGFVIDKFPISRPNLTFSTLTVSNMSPEDSSIYLCSTYKGATSAEAFFGQGTRLTVV.

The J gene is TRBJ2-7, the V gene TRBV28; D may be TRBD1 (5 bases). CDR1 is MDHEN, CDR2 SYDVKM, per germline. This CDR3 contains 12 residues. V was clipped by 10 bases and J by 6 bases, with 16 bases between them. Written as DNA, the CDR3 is TGTGCCACTAGTTGGGGCTATAGCGAGCAGTACTTC. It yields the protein CATSWGYSEQYF.

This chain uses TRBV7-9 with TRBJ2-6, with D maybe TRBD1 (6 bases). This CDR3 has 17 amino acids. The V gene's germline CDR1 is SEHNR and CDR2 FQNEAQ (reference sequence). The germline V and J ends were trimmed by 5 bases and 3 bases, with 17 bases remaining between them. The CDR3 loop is CASSHDRFSFGANVLTF. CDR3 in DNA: TGTGCCAGCAGCCACGACAGGTTTAGCTTTGGGGCCAACGTCCTGACTTTC.

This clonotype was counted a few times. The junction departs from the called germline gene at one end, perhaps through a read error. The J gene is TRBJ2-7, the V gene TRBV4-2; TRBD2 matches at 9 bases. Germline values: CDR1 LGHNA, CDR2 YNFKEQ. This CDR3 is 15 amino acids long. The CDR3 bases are TGTACCAGCAGTCAAGAGGCTAGCGGGACGGACGAGCAGTACTTC. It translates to CTSSQEASGTDEQYF.

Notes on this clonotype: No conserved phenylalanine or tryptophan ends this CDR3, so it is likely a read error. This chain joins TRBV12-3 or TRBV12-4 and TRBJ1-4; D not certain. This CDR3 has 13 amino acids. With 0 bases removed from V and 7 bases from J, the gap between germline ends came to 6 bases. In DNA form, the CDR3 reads TGTGCCAGCAGTTTAGCAGTGACTGAAAAACTGTTTTTA. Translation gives CASSLAVTEKLFL.

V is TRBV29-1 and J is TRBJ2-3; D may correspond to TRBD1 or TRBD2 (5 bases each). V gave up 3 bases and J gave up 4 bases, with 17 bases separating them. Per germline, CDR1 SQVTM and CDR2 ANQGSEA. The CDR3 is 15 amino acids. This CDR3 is CSVEGGTGIPDTQYF. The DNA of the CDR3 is TGCAGCGTTGAGGGTGGGACCGGCATCCCAGATACGCAGTATTTT.

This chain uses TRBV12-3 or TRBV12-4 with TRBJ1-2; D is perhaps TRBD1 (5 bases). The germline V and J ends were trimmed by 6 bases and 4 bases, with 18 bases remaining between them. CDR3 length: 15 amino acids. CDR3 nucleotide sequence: TGTGCCAGCAGCTTGGGTCAGGGAGTCGTCTATGGCTACACCTTC. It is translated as CASSLGQGVVYGYTF.

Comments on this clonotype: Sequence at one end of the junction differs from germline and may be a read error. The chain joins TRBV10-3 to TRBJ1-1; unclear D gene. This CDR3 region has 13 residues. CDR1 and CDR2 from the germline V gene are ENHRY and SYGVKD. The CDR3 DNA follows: TGTGCCATCAGGAGTGGGGAGAACACTGAAGCTCTCTTT. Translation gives CAIRSGENTEALF.

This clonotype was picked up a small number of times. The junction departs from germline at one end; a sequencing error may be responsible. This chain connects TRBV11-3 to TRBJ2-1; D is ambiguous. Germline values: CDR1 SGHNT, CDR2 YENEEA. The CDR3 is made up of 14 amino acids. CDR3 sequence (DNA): TGTGCCAGCATCTTGGGCGTCTCGAACAATGAGCAATTCTTC. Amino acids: CASILGVSNNEQFF.

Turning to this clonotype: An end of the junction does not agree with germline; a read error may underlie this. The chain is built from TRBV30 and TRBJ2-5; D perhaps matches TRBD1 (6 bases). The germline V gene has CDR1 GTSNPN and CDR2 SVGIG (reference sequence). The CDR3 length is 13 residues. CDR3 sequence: CALNTGWAEAQYF. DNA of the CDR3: TGTGCCTTAAACACAGGGTGGGCAGAGGCCCAGTACTTC.

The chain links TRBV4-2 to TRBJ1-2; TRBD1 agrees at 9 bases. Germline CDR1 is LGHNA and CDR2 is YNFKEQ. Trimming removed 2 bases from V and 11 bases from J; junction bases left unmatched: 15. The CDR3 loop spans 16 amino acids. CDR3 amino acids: CASSQPGQGFSDDYTF. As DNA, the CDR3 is TGTGCCAGCAGCCAACCCGGACAGGGGTTTTCCGATGATTACACCTTC.

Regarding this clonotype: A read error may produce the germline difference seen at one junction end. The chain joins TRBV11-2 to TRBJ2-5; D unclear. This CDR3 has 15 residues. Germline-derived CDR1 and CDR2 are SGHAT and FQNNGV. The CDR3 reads CASSAVGLVTETRYF. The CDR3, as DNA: TGTGCCAGCAGCGCCGTCGGGCTAGTCACAGAGACCCGGTACTTC.

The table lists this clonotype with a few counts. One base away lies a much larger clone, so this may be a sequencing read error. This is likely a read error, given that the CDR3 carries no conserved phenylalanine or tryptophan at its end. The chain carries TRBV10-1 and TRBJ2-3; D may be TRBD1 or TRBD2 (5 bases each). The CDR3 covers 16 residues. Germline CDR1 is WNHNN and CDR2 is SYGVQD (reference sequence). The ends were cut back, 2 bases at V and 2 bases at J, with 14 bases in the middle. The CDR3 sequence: CASSERGRGSTDTQYL. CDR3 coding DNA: TGCGCCAGCAGTGAGCGAGGACGGGGCTCCACAGATACGCAGTATCTT.

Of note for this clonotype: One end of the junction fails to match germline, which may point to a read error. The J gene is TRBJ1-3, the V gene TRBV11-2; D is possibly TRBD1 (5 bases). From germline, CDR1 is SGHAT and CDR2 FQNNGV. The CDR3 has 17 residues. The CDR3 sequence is CASSLLAREWTRNTIYF. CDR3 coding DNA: TGTGCCAGCAGCTTGTTGGCCAGGGAGTGGACCAGAAACACTATATATTTT.

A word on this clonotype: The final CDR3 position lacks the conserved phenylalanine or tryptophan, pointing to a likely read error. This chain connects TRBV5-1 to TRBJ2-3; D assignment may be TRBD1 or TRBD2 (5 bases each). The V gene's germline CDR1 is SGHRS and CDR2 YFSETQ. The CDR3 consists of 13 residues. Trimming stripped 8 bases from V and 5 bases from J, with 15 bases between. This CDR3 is CASNPWDGDTQYY. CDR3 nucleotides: TGCGCCAGTAACCCCTGGGACGGAGATACGCAGTATTAT.

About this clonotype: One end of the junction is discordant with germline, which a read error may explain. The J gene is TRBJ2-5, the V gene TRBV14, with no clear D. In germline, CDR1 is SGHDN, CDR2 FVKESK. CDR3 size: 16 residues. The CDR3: CTSSQEKLPRRETQYF. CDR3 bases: TGTACCAGCAGCCAAGAAAAACTACCGAGACGGGAGACCCAGTACTTC.

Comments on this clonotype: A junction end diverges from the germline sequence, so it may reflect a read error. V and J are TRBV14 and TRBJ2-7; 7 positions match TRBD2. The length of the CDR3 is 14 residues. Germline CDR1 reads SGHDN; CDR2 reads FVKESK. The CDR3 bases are TGTGGCAGCAGCCAAGCGGGGTCCTCCTACGAGCAGTACTTC. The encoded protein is CGSSQAGSSYEQYF.

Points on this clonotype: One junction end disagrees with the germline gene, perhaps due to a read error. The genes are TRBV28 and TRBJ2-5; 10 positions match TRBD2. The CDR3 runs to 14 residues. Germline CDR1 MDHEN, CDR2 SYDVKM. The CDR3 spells CGSSSTSGFKTQYF. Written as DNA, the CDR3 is TGTGGCAGCAGCTCGACTAGCGGGTTTAAGACCCAGTACTTC.